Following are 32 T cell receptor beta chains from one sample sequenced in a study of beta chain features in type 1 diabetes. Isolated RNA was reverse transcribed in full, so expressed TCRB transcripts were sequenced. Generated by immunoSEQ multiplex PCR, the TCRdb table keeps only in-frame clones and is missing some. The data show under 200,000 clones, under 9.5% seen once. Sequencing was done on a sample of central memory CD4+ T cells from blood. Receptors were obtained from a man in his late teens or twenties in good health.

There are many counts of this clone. The CDR3 sequence is CASSRILAGGTDTQYF. The DNA for the CDR3 is TGCGCCAGCAGCCGCATACTAGCGGGAGGCACAGATACGCAGTATTTT. The genes are TRBV4-3 and TRBJ2-3, with 11 bases matching TRBD2. Germline V gene sequence: CDR1 LGHNA, CDR2 YSLEER. The ends lost 4 bases at V and 1 base at J; junction bases unmatched: 4. The CDR3 sequence is 16 residues long.

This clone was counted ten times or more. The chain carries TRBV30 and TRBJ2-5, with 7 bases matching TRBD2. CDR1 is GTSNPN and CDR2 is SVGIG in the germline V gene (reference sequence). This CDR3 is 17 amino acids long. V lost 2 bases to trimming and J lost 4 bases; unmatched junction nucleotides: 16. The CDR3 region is CAWSSPDWEGRVETQYF. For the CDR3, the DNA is TGTGCCTGGAGTAGCCCAGACTGGGAGGGTCGGGTAGAGACCCAGTACTTC. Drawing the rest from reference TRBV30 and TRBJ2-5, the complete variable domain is SQTIHQWPATLVQPVGSPLSLECTVEGTSNPNLYWYRQAAGRGLQLLFYSVGIGQISSEVPQNLSASRPQDRQFILSSKKLLLSDSGFYLCAWSSPDWEGRVETQYFGPGTRLLVL.

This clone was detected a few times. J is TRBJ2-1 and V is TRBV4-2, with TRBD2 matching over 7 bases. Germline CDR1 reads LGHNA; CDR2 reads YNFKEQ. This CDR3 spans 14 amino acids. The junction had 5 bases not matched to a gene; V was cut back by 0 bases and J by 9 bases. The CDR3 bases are TGTGCCAGCAGCCAAGAGGGGAGGGCCGTTGAGCAGTTCTTC. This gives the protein CASSQEGRAVEQFF.

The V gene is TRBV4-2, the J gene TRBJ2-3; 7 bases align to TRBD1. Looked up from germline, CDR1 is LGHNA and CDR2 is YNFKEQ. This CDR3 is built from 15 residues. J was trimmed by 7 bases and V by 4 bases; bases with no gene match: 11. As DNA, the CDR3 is TGTGCCAGCAGCCCAGGGGGACCCCTATCAAATACGCAGTATTTT. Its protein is CASSPGGPLSNTQYF.

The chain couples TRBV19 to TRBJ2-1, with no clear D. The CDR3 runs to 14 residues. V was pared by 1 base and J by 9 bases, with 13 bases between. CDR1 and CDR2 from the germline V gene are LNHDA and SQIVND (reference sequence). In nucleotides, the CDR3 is TGTGCCAGTAGTATAGGCCAGGCCCTCGGTGAGCAGTTCTTC. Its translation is CASSIGQALGEQFF.

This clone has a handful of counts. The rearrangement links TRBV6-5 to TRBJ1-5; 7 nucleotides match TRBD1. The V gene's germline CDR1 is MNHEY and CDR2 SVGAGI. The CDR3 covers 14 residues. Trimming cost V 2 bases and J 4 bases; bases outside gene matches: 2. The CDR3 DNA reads TGTGCCAGCAGTTACGGACAGGAAAATCAGCCCCAGCATTTT. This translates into CASSYGQENQPQHF.

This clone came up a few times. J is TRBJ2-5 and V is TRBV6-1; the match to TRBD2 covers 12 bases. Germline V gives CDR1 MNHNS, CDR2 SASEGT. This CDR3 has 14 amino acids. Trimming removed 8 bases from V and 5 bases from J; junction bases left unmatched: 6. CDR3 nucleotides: TGTGCCAGCTCGCTAGCGGGGGGGCGGGAGACCCAGTACTTC. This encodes CASSLAGGRETQYF.

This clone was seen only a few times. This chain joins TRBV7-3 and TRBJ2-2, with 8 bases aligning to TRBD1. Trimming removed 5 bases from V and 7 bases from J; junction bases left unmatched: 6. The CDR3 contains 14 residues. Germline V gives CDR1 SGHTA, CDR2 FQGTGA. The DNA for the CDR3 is TGTGCCAGCAGCACGGGACAGGCACACGGGGAGCTGTTTTTT. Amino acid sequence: CASSTGQAHGELFF. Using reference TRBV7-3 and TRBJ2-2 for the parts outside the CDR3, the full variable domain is GAGVSQTPSNKVTEKGKYVELRCDPISGHTALYWYRQSLGQGPEFLIYFQGTGAADDSGLPNDRFFAVRPEGSVSTLKIQRTERGDSAVYLCASSTGQAHGELFFGEGSRLTVL.

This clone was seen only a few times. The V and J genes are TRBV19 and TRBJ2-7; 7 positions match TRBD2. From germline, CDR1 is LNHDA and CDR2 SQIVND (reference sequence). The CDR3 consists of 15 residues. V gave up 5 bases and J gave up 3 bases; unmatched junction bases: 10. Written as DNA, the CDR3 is TGTGCCAGTAGTGACCCTAGCGGAGGATTCTACGAGCAGTACTTC. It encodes CASSDPSGGFYEQYF.

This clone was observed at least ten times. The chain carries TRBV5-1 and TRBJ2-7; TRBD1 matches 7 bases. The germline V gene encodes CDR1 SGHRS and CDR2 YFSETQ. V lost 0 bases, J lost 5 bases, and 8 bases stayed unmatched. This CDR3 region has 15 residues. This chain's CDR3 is CASSLEGGEINEQYF. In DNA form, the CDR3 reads TGCGCCAGCAGCTTGGAAGGGGGCGAGATCAACGAGCAGTACTTC. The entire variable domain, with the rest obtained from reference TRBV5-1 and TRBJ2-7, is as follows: KAGVTQTPRYLIKTRGQQVTLSCSPISGHRSVSWYQQTPGQGLQFLFEYFSETQRNKGNFPGRFSGRQFSNSRSEMNVSTLELGDSALYLCASSLEGGEINEQYFGPGTRLTVT.

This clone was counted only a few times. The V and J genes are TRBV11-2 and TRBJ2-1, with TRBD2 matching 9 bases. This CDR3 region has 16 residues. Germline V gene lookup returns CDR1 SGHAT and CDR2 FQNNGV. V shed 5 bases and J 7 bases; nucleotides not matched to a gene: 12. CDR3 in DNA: TGTGCCAGCAGCCTCCGGGGTAGCGGGAGTAAGAATGAGCAGTTCTTC. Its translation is CASSLRGSGSKNEQFF.

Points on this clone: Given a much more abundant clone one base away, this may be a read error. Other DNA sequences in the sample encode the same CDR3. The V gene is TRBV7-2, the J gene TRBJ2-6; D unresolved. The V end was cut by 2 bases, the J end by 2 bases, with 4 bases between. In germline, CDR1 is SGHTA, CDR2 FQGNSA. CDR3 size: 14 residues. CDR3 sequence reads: CASSLLAGANVLTF. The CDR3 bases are TGTGCCAGCAGCTTATTAGCTGGGGCCAACGTCCTGACTTTC. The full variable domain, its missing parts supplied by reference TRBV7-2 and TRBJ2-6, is GAGVSQSPSNKVTEKGKDVELRCDPISGHTALYWYRQSLGQGLEFLIYFQGNSAPDKSGLPSDRFSAERTGGSVSTLTIQRTQQEDSAVYLCASSLLAGANVLTFGAGSRLTVL.

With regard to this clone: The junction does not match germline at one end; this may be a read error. CDR3 region: CASSLGGPEGTQYF. As DNA, the CDR3 is TGTGCTAGCAGCTTGGGCGGGCCCGAAGGGACCCAGTACTTC. The genes are TRBV7-7 and TRBJ2-5; TRBD2 might be the D (5 bases). This CDR3 comprises 14 residues. Germline V gene lookup returns CDR1 SSHAT and CDR2 FNYEAQ (reference sequence).

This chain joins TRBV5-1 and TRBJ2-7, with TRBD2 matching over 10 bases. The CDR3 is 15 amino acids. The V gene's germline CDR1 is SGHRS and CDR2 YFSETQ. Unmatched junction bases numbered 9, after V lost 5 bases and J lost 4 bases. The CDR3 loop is CASSKGPSGSYEQYF. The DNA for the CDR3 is TGCGCCAGCAGTAAGGGGCCTAGCGGGAGTTACGAGCAGTACTTC.

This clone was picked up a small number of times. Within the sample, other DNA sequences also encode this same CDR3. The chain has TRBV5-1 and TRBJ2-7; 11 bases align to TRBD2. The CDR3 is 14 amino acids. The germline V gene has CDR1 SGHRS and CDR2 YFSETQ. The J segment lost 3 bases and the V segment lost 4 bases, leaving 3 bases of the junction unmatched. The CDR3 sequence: CASSVTSGSYEQYF. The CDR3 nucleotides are TGCGCCAGCAGCGTAACTAGCGGGAGCTACGAGCAGTACTTC.

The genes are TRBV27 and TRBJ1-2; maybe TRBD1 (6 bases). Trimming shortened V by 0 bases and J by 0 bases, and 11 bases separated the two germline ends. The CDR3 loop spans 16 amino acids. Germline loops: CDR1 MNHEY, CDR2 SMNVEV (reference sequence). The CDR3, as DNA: TGTGCCAGCAGTTTATCGTGGGACACAGCTAACTATGGCTACACCTTC. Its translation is CASSLSWDTANYGYTF.

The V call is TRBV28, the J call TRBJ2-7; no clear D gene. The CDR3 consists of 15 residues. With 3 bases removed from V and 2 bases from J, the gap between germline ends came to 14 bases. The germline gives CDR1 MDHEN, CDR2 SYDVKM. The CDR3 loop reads CASSLSRNVAYEQYF. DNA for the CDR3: TGTGCCAGCAGTTTGTCCAGGAATGTAGCCTACGAGCAGTACTTC. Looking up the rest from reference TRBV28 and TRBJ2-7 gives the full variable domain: DVKVTQSSRYLVKRTGEKVFLECVQDMDHENMFWYRQDPGLGLRLIYFSYDVKMKEKGDIPEGYSVSREKKERFSLILESASTNQTSMYLCASSLSRNVAYEQYFGPGTRLTVT.

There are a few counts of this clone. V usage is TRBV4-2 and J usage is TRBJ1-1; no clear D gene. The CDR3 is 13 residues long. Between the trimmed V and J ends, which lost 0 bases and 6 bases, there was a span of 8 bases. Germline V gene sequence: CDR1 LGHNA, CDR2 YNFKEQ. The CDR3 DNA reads TGTGCCAGCAGCCAAGAAGTTGCGGCTGAAGCTTTCTTT. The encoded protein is CASSQEVAAEAFF.

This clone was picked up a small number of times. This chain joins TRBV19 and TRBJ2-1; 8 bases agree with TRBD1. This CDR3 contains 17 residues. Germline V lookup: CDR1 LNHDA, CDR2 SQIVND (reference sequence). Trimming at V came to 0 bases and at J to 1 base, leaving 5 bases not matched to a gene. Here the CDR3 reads CASSIDPRGLSYNEQFF. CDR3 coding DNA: TGTGCCAGTAGTATAGATCCCAGGGGGCTATCCTACAATGAGCAGTTCTTC.

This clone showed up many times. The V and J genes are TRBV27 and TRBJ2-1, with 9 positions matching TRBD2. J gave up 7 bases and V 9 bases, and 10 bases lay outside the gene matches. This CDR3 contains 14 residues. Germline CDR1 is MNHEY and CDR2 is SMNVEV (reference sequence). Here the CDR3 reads CASRAGSGGNEQFF. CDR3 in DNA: TGTGCCAGTAGAGCCGGTAGCGGGGGTAATGAGCAGTTCTTC.

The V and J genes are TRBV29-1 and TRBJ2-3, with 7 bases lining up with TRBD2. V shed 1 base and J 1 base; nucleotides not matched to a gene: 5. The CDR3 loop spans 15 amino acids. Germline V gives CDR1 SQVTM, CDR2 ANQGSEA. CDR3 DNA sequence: TGCAGCGTTGAAGGTAGTGGGGGGGGCACAGATACGCAGTATTTT. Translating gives CSVEGSGGGTDTQYF.

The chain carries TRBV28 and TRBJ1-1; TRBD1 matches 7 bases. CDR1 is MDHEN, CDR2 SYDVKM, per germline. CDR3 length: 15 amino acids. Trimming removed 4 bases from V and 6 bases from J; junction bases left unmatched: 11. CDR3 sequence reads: CASSSTGFALSEAFF. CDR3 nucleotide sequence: TGTGCCAGCAGTTCGACAGGGTTTGCCCTCTCTGAAGCTTTCTTT.

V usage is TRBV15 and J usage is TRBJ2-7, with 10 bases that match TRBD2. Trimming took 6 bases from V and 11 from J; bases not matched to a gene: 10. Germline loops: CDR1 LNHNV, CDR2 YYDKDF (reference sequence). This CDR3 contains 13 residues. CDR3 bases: TGTGCCACCAGGGCTAGCGGGAGTTTAGTGGAGTACTTC. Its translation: CATRASGSLVEYF.

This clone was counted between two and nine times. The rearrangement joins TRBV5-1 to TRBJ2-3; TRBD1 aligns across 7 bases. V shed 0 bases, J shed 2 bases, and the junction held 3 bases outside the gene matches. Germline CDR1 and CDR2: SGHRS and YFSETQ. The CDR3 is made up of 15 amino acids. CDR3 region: CASSLGQGHTDTQYF. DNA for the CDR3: TGCGCCAGCAGCTTGGGACAGGGCCACACAGATACGCAGTATTTT.

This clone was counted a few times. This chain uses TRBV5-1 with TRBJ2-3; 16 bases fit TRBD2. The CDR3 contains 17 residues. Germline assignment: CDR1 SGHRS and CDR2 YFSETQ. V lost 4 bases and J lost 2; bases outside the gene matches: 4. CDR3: CASSAGTSGGATDTQYF. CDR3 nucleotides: TGCGCCAGCAGCGCCGGGACTAGCGGGGGGGCCACAGATACGCAGTATTTT.

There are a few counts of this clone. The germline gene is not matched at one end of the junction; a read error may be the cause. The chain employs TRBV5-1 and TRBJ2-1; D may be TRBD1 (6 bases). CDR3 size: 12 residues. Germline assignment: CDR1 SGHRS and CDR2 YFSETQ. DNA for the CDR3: TGTGCCAGCAGCTTGGGGGCACGGGAGCAGTTCTTC. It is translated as CASSLGAREQFF. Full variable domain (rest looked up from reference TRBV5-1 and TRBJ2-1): KAGVTQTPRYLIKTRGQQVTLSCSPISGHRSVSWYQQTPGQGLQFLFEYFSETQRNKGNFPGRFSGRQFSNSRSEMNVSTLELGDSALYLCASSLGAREQFFGPGTRLTVL.

The CDR3 loop reads CASSLLSLSQETQYF. CDR3 nucleotide sequence: TGTGCCAGCAGCTTATTATCGTTGAGTCAAGAGACCCAGTACTTC. The chain links TRBV7-2 to TRBJ2-5; the D is unclear. The CDR3 extends over 15 amino acids. Deletions cut 2 bases from V and 2 bases from J, with 12 bases between. Germline assignment: CDR1 SGHTA and CDR2 FQGNSA.

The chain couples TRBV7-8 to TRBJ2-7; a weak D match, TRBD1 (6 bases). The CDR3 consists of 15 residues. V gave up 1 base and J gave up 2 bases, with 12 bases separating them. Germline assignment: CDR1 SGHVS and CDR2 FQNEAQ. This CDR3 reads CASSLVGDIAYEQYF. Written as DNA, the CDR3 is TGTGCCAGCAGCTTAGTTGGGGACATAGCCTACGAGCAGTACTTC.

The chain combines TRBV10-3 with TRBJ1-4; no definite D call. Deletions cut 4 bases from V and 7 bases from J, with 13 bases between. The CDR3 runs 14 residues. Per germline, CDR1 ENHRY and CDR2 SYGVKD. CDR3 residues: CAISASGIPEKLFF. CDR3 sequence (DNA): TGTGCCATCAGTGCCTCCGGGATCCCTGAAAAACTGTTTTTT.

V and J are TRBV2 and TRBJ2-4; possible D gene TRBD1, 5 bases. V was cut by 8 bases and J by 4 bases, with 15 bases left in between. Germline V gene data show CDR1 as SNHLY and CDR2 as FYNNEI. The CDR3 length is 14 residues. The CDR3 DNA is TGTGCCAGCGGACGAGCCAACAGGAAAAACATTCAGTACTTC. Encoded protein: CASGRANRKNIQYF.

The CDR3 spells CASSPDRGEKLFF. CDR3 nucleotide sequence: TGTGCCAGCAGCCCGGACAGGGGGGAAAAACTGTTTTTT. The chain combines TRBV5-6 with TRBJ1-4; 10 nucleotides line up with TRBD1. Germline V gives CDR1 SGHDT, CDR2 YYEEEE. Trimming took 4 bases from V and 8 from J; bases not matched to a gene: 2. The CDR3 extends over 13 amino acids.

The CDR3 nucleotides read TGTGCCAGCAGTTTACAGGGAACTGGAAACACCATATATTTT. It specifies CASSLQGTGNTIYF. The chain couples TRBV28 to TRBJ1-3, with a weak D call TRBD1 (5 bases). This CDR3 comprises 14 residues. The germline CDR1 and CDR2 sequences are MDHEN and SYDVKM. The ends were cut back, 2 bases at V and 2 bases at J, with 7 bases in the middle.